The 6 T cell receptor beta chains given below trace back to one sample, sequenced in a study of T cells in Graves' hyperthyroidism and ophthalmopathy. Researchers amplified the TCR beta CDR3 regions from RNA transcripts. The study used the HTBI primer set for a first-round RT-PCR of the TCR CDR3. TCRdb ran MiXCR on the multiplex PCR reads and lists one entry per CDR3 protein. The sample consists of around 700,000 distinct CDR3 sequences, roughly a sixth of them appearing once. Sequencing input: blood. The source of these receptors is a woman in her forties or fifties with Graves' hyperthyroidism that later progressed to Graves' ophthalmopathy.

This clonotype occurred a few times. The rearrangement uses TRBV6-1 and TRBJ1-5, with D perhaps matching TRBD1 (5 bases). CDR3 length: 16 residues. V lost 0 bases to trimming and J lost 7 bases, with 16 bases between them. CDR1 is MNHNS and CDR2 is SASEGT in the germline V gene. Here the CDR3 reads CASSEATTRAKQPQHF. The CDR3 DNA follows: TGTGCCAGCAGTGAAGCGACGACCAGGGCCAAACAGCCCCAGCATTTT.

This clonotype was found many times. V usage is TRBV6-1 and J usage is TRBJ1-2; weak D call: TRBD1 (5 bases). The CDR3 loop spans 16 amino acids. The germline gives CDR1 MNHNS, CDR2 SASEGT. The germline V and J ends were trimmed by 6 bases and 8 bases, with 25 bases remaining between them. The CDR3 sequence: CASSPREGLWPRGYTF. The CDR3 DNA sequence: TGTGCCAGCAGCCCACGGGAGGGACTGTGGCCAAGAGGCTACACCTTC.

This clonotype came up a few times. The chain has TRBV12-5 and TRBJ2-2; D is possibly TRBD2 (6 bases). This CDR3 has 14 residues. CDR1 and CDR2 (germline): LGHNT, FRNRAP. Deletions cut 3 bases from V and 5 bases from J, with 10 bases between. The CDR3 spells CASGLWLATGELFF. In DNA form, the CDR3 reads TGTGCTAGTGGTTTATGGCTAGCGACCGGGGAGCTGTTTTTT.

This clonotype showed up just a few times. The chain carries TRBV5-1 and TRBJ2-1, with 13 bases that match TRBD2. The trim removed 4 bases at V and 10 bases at J, leaving 5 bases unmatched. The CDR3 is 14 residues long. The germline V gene has CDR1 SGHRS and CDR2 YFSETQ. The CDR3 nucleotides read TGCGCCAGCAGCCCATTGACTAGCGGGGGGGAGCAGTTCTTC. This gives the protein CASSPLTSGGEQFF.

This clonotype has ten or more counts. This chain connects TRBV20-1 to TRBJ2-3; the D gene could be TRBD1 or TRBD2 (5 bases each). Germline CDR1 is DFQATT and CDR2 is SNEGSKA (reference sequence). Trimming cost V 1 base and J 0 bases, with 8 bases left between them. The CDR3 runs 14 residues. This CDR3 is CSARGDGSTDTQYF. The CDR3 DNA follows: TGCAGTGCTAGAGGGGACGGAAGCACAGATACGCAGTATTTT.

The chain employs TRBV19 and TRBJ2-1; 7 bases fit TRBD1. The CDR3 totals 20 residues. After removal of 0 bases from V and 0 bases from J, the junction contained 14 bases not matched to a gene. Germline loops: CDR1 LNHDA, CDR2 SQIVND (reference sequence). Here the CDR3 reads CASSIEWRQGRFSSYNEQFF. CDR3 nucleotides: TGTGCCAGTAGTATAGAATGGAGACAGGGTCGCTTTAGCTCCTACAATGAGCAGTTCTTC.